This T cell receptor beta chain originates from a study of T cell changes during pregnancy in multiple sclerosis. Generated by immunoSEQ multiplex PCR, the TCRdb table keeps only in-frame clones and is missing some. The sample lists approximately 30,000 clones; 80% to 90% were seen once. By sample fraction, this clone is medium-sized. Germline assignment: CDR1 LNHDA and CDR2 SQIVND (reference sequence). The CDR3 covers 14 residues. V dropped 6 bases and J dropped 7; count of bases not matched to a gene: 9. The clonotype comes from a female donor with multiple sclerosis, enrolled in a pregnancy study. Sequencing used CD8+ T cells from peripheral blood mononuclear cells, obtained in the third trimester of pregnancy. The gene calls are TRBV19 and TRBJ1-5, with TRBD1 matching 7 bases. CDR3 amino acids: CASRLYRGTQPQHF. The CDR3 nucleotides read TGTGCCAGTAGACTATACAGGGGCACCCAGCCCCAGCATTTT.